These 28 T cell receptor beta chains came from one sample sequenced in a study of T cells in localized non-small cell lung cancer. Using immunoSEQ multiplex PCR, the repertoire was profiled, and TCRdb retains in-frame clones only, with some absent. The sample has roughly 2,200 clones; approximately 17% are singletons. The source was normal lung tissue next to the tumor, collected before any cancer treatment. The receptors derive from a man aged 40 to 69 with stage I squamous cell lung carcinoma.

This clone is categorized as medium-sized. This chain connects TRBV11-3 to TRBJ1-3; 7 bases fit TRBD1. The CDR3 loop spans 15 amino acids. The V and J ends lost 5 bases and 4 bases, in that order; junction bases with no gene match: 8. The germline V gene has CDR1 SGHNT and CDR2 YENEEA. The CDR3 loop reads CASSQVGDRGNTIYF. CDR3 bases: TGTGCCAGCAGCCAAGTCGGGGACAGAGGAAACACCATATATTTT. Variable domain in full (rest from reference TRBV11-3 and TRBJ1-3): EAGVVQSPRYKIIEKKQPVAFWCNPISGHNTLYWYLQNLGQGPELLIRYENEEAVDDSQLPKDRFSAERLKGVDSTLKIQPAELGDSAVYLCASSQVGDRGNTIYFGEGSWLTVV.

The CDR3 protein is CAWSDGQGWTEAFF. The CDR3 DNA reads TGTGCCTGGAGTGATGGGCAGGGGTGGACTGAAGCTTTCTTT. This rearrangement joins TRBV30 to TRBJ1-1; D is possibly TRBD1 (6 bases). Trimming stripped 1 base from V and 5 bases from J, with 14 bases between. Per the germline V gene, CDR1 is GTSNPN and CDR2 is SVGIG (reference sequence). The CDR3 is made up of 14 amino acids. Using reference TRBV30 and TRBJ1-1 for the parts outside the CDR3, the full variable domain is SQTIHQWPATLVQPVGSPLSLECTVEGTSNPNLYWYRQAAGRGLQLLFYSVGIGQISSEVPQNLSASRPQDRQFILSSKKLLLSDSGFYLCAWSDGQGWTEAFFGQGTRLTVV.

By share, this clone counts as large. CDR3 nucleotides: TGTGCCAGCAGAACCACTAGCGGGCGCGCCTACGAGCAGTACTTC. Its protein product is CASRTTSGRAYEQYF. J is TRBJ2-7 and V is TRBV28; TRBD2 aligns across 9 bases. Trimming removed 6 bases from V and 2 bases from J; junction bases left unmatched: 8. CDR1 and CDR2 (germline): MDHEN, SYDVKM. The length of the CDR3 is 15 residues.

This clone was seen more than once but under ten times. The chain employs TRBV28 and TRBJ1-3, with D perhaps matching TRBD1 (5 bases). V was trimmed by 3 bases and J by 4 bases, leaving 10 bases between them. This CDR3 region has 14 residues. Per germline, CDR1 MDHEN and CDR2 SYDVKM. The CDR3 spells CASSFEGTGNTIYF. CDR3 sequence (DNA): TGTGCCAGCAGTTTTGAAGGGACCGGAAACACCATATATTTT.

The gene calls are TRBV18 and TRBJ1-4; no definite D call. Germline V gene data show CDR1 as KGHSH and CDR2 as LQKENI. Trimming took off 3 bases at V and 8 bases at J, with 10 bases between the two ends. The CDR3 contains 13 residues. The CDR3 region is CASSPDSGEKLFF. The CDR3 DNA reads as TGTGCCAGCTCACCCGACTCGGGCGAAAAACTGTTTTTT.

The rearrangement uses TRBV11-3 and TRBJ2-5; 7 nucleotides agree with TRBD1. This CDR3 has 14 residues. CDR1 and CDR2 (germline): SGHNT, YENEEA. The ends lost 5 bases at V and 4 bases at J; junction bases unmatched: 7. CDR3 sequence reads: CASSLGQRPETQYF. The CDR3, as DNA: TGTGCCAGCAGCCTGGGACAGAGACCAGAGACCCAGTACTTC.

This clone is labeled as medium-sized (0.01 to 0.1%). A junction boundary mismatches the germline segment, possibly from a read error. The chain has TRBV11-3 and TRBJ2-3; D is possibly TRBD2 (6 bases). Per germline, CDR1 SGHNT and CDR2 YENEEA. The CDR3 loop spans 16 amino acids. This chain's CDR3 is CASSPQGTGDGDTQYF. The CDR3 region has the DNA TGTGCTAGCAGCCCCCAAGGGACGGGAGATGGGGATACGCAGTATTTT.

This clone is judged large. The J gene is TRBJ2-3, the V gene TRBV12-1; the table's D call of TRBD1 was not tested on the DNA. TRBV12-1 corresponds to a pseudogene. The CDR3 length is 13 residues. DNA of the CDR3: TGTGCCAGCCGGACAGCCAGCACAGATACGCAGTATTTT. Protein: CASRTASTDTQYF.

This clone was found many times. The CDR3 bases are TGTGCCAGCAGCGGATGGGGTAGCAATCAGCCCCAGCATTTT. Amino acid sequence: CASSGWGSNQPQHF. This rearrangement joins TRBV11-3 to TRBJ1-5; D remains ambiguous. The CDR3 contains 14 residues. V shed 5 bases and J shed 0 bases, with 8 bases lying between them. Germline assignment: CDR1 SGHNT and CDR2 YENEEA.

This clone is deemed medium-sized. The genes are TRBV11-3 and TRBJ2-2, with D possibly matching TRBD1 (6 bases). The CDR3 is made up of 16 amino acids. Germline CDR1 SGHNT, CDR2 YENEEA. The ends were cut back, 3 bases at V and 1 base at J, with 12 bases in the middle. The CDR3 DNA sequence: TGTGCCAGCAGCTTCCCCTCGACAGGGAACACCGGGGAGCTGTTTTTT. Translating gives CASSFPSTGNTGELFF. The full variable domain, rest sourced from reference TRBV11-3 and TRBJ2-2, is EAGVVQSPRYKIIEKKQPVAFWCNPISGHNTLYWYLQNLGQGPELLIRYENEEAVDDSQLPKDRFSAERLKGVDSTLKIQPAELGDSAVYLCASSFPSTGNTGELFFGEGSRLTVL.

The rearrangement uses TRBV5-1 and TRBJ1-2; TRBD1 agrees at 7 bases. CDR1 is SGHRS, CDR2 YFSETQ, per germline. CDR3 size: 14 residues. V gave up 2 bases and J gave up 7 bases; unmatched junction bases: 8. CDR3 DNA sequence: TGCGCCAGCAGCTTACAGGGGCGCGTTGGTGGCTACACCTTC. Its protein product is CASSLQGRVGGYTF.

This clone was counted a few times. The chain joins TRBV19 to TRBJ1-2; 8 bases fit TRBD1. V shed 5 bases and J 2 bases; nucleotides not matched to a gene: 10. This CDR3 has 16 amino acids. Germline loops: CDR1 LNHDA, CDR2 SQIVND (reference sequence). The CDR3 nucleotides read TGTGCCAGTAGTCCCACCGGGACAGGATACAACTATGGCTACACCTTC. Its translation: CASSPTGTGYNYGYTF.

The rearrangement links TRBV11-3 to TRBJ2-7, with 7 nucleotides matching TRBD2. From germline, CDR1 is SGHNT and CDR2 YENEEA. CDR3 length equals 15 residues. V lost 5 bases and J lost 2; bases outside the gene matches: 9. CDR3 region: CASSPIAGWTYEQYF. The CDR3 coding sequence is TGTGCCAGCAGCCCCATAGCGGGCTGGACCTACGAGCAGTACTTC.

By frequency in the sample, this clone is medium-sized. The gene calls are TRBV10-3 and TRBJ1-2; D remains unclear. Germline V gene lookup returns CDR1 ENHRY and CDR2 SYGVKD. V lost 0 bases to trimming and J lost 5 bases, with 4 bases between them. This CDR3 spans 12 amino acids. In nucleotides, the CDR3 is TGTGCCATCAGTGAGTCGAGTTATGGCTACACCTTC. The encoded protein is CAISESSYGYTF.

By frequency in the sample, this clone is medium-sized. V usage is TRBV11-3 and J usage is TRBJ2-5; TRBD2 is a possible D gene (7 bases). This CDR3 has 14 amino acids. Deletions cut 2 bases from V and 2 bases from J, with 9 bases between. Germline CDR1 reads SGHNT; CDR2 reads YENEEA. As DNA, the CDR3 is TGTGCCAGCAGCTTAAGGGGGGGACAAGAGACCCAGTACTTC. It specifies CASSLRGGQETQYF.

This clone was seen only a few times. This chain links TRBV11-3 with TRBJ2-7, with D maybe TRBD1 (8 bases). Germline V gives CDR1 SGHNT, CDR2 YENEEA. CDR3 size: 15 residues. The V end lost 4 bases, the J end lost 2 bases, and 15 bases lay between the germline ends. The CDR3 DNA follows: TGTGCCAGCAGCTCGAGCGGGACAGGTCCCTACGAGCAGTACTTC. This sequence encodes CASSSSGTGPYEQYF.

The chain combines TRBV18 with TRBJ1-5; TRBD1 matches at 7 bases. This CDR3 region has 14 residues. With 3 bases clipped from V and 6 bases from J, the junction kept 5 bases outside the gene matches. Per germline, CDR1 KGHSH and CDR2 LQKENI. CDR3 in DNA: TGTGCCAGCTCACCGGGACAGATGGGTCAGCCCCAGCATTTT. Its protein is CASSPGQMGQPQHF.

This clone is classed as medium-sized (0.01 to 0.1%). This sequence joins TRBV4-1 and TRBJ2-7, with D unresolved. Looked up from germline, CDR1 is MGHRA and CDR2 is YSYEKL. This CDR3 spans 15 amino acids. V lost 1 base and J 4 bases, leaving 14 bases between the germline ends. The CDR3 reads CASSQAGAAEYEQYF. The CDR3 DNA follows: TGCGCCAGCAGCCAAGCAGGTGCAGCCGAGTACGAGCAGTACTTC.

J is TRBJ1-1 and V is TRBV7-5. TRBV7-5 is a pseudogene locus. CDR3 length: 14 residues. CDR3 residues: CASSLEPRGTEAFF. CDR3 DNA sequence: TGTGCCAGCAGCTTAGAGCCGCGGGGGACTGAAGCTTTCTTT.

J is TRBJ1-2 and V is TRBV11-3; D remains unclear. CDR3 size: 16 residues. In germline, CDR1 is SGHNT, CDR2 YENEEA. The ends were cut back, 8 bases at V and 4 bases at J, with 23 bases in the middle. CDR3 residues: CASYNSISRKTYGYTF. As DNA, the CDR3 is TGTGCCAGCTACAACAGTATCTCGCGAAAGACCTATGGCTACACCTTC.

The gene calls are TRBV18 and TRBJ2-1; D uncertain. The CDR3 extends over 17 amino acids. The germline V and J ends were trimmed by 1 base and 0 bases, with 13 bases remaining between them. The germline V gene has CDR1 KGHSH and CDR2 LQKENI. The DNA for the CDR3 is TGTGCCAGCTCACCACTGGGCCCCCGAAGCTCCTACAATGAGCAGTTCTTC. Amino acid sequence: CASSPLGPRSSYNEQFF. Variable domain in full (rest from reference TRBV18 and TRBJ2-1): NAGVMQNPRHLVRRRGQEARLRCSPMKGHSHVYWYRQLPEEGLKFMVYLQKENIIDESGMPKERFSAEFPKEGPSILRIQQVVRGDSAAYFCASSPLGPRSSYNEQFFGPGTRLTVL.

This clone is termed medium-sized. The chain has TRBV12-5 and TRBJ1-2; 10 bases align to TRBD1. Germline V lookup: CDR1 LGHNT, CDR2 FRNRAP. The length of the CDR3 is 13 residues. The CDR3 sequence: CASNGQGDYGYTF. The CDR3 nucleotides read TGTGCCAGCAATGGACAGGGGGACTATGGCTACACCTTC.

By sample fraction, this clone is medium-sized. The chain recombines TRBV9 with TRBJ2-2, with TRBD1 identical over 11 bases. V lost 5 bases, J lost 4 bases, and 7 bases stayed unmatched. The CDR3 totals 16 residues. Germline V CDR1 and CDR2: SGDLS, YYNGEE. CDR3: CASSTPGQGGTGELFF. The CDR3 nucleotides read TGTGCCAGCAGTACACCGGGACAGGGGGGCACCGGGGAGCTGTTTTTT. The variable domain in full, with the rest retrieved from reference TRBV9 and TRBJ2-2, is DSGVTQTPKHLITATGQRVTLRCSPRSGDLSVYWYQQSLDQGLQFLIQYYNGEERAKGNILERFSAQQFPDLHSELNLSSLELGDSALYFCASSTPGQGGTGELFFGEGSRLTVL.

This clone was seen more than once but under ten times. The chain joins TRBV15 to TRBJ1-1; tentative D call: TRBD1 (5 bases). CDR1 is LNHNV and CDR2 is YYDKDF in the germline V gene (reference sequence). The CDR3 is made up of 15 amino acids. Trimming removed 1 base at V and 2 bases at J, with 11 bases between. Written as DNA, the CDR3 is TGTGCCACCAGCAGAGGGGGTGGGGGAAACACTGAAGCTTTCTTT. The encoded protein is CATSRGGGGNTEAFF. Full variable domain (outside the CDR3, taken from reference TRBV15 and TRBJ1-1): DAMVIQNPRYQVTQFGKPVTLSCSQTLNHNVMYWYQQKSSQAPKLLFHYYDKDFNNEADTPDNFQSRRPNTSFCFLDIRSPGLGDTAMYLCATSRGGGGNTEAFFGQGTRLTVV.

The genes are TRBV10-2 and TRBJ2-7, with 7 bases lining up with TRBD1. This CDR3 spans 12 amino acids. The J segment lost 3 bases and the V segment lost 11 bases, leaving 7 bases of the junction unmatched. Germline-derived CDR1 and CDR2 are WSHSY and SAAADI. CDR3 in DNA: TGCGCCGGCGGACAGGCGCGCTACGAGCAGTACTTC. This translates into CAGGQARYEQYF.

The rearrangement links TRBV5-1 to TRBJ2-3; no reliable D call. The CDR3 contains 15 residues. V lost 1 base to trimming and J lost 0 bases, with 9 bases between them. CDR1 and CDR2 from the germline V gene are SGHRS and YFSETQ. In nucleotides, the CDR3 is TGCGCCAGCAGCTTGCTCGGCAGTAGCACAGATACGCAGTATTTT. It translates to CASSLLGSSTDTQYF.

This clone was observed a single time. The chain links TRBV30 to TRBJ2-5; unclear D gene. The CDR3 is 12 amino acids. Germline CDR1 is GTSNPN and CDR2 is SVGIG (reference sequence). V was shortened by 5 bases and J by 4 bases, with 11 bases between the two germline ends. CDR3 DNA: TGTGCCTGGGATCAGGTGGGAGAGACCCAGTACTTC. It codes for CAWDQVGETQYF.

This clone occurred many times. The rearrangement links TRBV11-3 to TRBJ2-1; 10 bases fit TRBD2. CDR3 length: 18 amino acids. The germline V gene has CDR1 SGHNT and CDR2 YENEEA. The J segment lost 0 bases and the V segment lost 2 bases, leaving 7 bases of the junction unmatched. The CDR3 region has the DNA TGTGCCAGCAGCTTAAGGTCTAGCGGGGGAAGCTCCTACAATGAGCAGTTCTTC. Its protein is CASSLRSSGGSSYNEQFF.